Following are 5 T cell receptor beta chains from one sample sequenced in a study of cytomegalovirus exposure and HLA in healthy donors. 60 Vbeta and 13 Jbeta primers were used in PCR. Using immunoSEQ multiplex PCR, the repertoire was profiled, and TCRdb retains in-frame clones only, with some absent. The table has about 150,000 clones, approximately 75% seen once. Sequencing was carried out using PBMCs. Every receptor here comes from a male donor in good health and CMV-seronegative.

V usage is TRBV27 and J usage is TRBJ2-7; perhaps TRBD1 as D (8 bases). The V end lost 6 bases, the J end lost 9 bases, and 21 bases lay between the germline ends. The germline CDR1 and CDR2 sequences are MNHEY and SMNVEV (reference sequence). This CDR3 has 14 amino acids. This CDR3 reads CASSPNTGGARQYF. The DNA for the CDR3 is TGTGCCAGCAGCCCGAACACAGGGGGGGCAAGGCAGTACTTC.

The CDR3 protein is CASGSGGSPLHF. The CDR3 nucleotides read TGTGCTAGTGGTTCGGGAGGTTCACCCCTCCACTTT. The V gene is TRBV12-5, the J gene TRBJ1-6; D uncertain. The CDR3 sequence is 12 residues long. Germline CDR1 reads LGHNT; CDR2 reads FRNRAP. Trimming cost V 4 bases and J 9 bases, with 7 bases left between them.

This clone was recorded once. The gene calls are TRBV18 and TRBJ2-1; TRBD1 is a possible D gene (5 bases). The CDR3 runs 14 residues. CDR1 is KGHSH, CDR2 LQKENI, per germline. The V end was cut by 6 bases, the J end by 3 bases, with 12 bases between. For the CDR3, the DNA is TGTGCCAGCTCCCCTACAGACAGCTACAATGAGCAGTTCTTC. It encodes CASSPTDSYNEQFF.

The rearrangement uses TRBV11-2 and TRBJ2-7; possible D gene TRBD2, 6 bases. Germline values: CDR1 SGHAT, CDR2 FQNNGV. This CDR3 is built from 16 residues. Trimming stripped 5 bases from V and 2 bases from J, with 19 bases between. Written as DNA, the CDR3 is TGTGCCAGCAGCCTCCCTCTCGGGACGGGGGCCTACGAGCAGTACTTC. Protein product: CASSLPLGTGAYEQYF.

The V and J genes are TRBV9 and TRBJ2-7, with TRBD1 matching over 7 bases. The CDR3 covers 16 residues. With V trimmed by 4 bases and J by 7 bases, 17 bases remained unmatched. Germline V gives CDR1 SGDLS, CDR2 YYNGEE. The CDR3 DNA follows: TGTGCCAGCAGCAAACTTCCGGGACAGTCGGGTGGAGAGCAGTACTTC. Amino acid sequence: CASSKLPGQSGGEQYF.